A single sample is the source of the 31 T cell receptor beta chains below, sequenced in a study of CD8+CD57+ T cells in acquired aplastic anemia. Genomic DNA, serving as template, underwent TCR beta VDJ and CDR3 profiling. TCRdb reanalysed the reads using MiXCR and keeps one entry per CDR3 protein. The sample holds about 81,000 distinct CDR3 sequences, around 42% seen once. The sequenced sample consisted of sorted CD4+, CD8+, or CD8+CD57+ T cells (not recorded which) from PBMCs. The receptor set was obtained from a human donor in good health, serving as a control.

This clonotype was seen a few times. The J gene is TRBJ1-1, the V gene TRBV4-2, with 8 bases matching TRBD1. This CDR3 spans 14 amino acids. J was trimmed by 5 bases and V by 3 bases; bases with no gene match: 5. CDR1 and CDR2 from the germline V gene are LGHNA and YNFKEQ. CDR3 sequence reads: CASSQSGGLTEAFF. In DNA form, the CDR3 reads TGTGCCAGCAGCCAGTCAGGGGGCTTGACTGAAGCTTTCTTT.

The chain employs TRBV24-1 and TRBJ2-5, with a weak D call TRBD2 (5 bases). In germline, CDR1 is KGHDR, CDR2 SFDVKD. The CDR3 is 14 residues long. Deletions cut 9 bases from V and 6 bases from J, with 19 bases between. The CDR3 loop is CATCSLAGEKTQYF. For the CDR3, the DNA is TGTGCCACCTGCAGCCTGGCCGGGGAAAAGACCCAGTACTTC.

This clonotype was picked up many times. The gene calls are TRBV7-9 and TRBJ2-4; D gene uncertain. The V and J ends lost 5 bases and 7 bases respectively, with 9 bases between them. The length of the CDR3 is 12 residues. Germline CDR1 reads SEHNR; CDR2 reads FQNEAQ (reference sequence). As DNA, the CDR3 is TGTGCCAGCAGCGACCACTATAACATTCAGTACTTC. Translation: CASSDHYNIQYF. Using reference TRBV7-9 and TRBJ2-4 for the parts outside the CDR3, the full variable domain is DTGVSQNPRHKITKRGQNVTFRCDPISEHNRLYWYRQTLGQGPEFLTYFQNEAQLEKSRLLSDRFSAERPKGSFSTLEIQRTEQGDSAMYLCASSDHYNIQYFGAGTRLSVL.

The V gene is TRBV19, the J gene TRBJ2-2, with D tentatively TRBD1 or TRBD2 (5 bases each). CDR3 length equals 13 residues. Germline V CDR1 and CDR2: LNHDA, SQIVND (reference sequence). V lost 9 bases to trimming and J lost 5 bases, with 13 bases between them. The CDR3 protein is CASRDRRTGELFF. CDR3 in DNA: TGTGCCAGCCGGGACCGTAGGACCGGGGAGCTGTTTTTT.

In this sample, this clonotype turned up many times. The V gene is TRBV9, the J gene TRBJ2-3; maybe TRBD2 (5 bases). The CDR3 runs to 15 residues. CDR1 and CDR2 from the germline V gene are SGDLS and YYNGEE. V was pared by 0 bases and J by 4 bases, with 12 bases between. The chain's CDR3 is CASSVGRGNPDTQYF. CDR3 coding DNA: TGTGCCAGCAGCGTAGGTCGGGGTAACCCAGATACGCAGTATTTT.

The rearrangement uses TRBV12-3 or TRBV12-4 and TRBJ2-7; TRBD1 agrees at 8 bases. The J call may be faulty, since TRBJ2-1 better matches the DNA end. This CDR3 has 15 amino acids. In DNA, the CDR3 is TGTGCCAGCAGTCCCGGACAGGGTGGTTGGGATGAGCAGTTCTTC. Translating gives CASSPGQGGWDEQFF.

The gene calls are TRBV3-1 and TRBJ1-2, with D unresolved. The CDR3 extends over 15 amino acids. The germline gives CDR1 LGHDT, CDR2 YNNKEL (reference sequence). The V end lost 5 bases, the J end lost 6 bases, and 19 bases lay between the germline ends. CDR3 coding DNA: TGTGCCAGCAGCACGCAAGCCTATCGGGAAGATGGCTACACCTTC. Its protein product is CASSTQAYREDGYTF. The full variable domain, with the rest looked up from reference TRBV3-1 and TRBJ1-2, is DTAVSQTPKYLVTQMGNDKSIKCEQNLGHDTMYWYKQDSKKFLKIMFSYNNKELIINETVPNRFSPKSPDKAHLNLHINSLELGDSAVYFCASSTQAYREDGYTFGSGTRLTVV.

The rearrangement links TRBV10-3 to TRBJ2-2; TRBD1 might be the D (5 bases). This CDR3 spans 16 amino acids. The germline V gene encodes CDR1 ENHRY and CDR2 SYGVKD. The germline V and J ends were trimmed by 2 bases and 0 bases, with 10 bases remaining between them. CDR3 residues: CAISERQQPNTGELFF. The CDR3 nucleotides read TGTGCCATCAGTGAGCGACAGCAACCGAACACCGGGGAGCTGTTTTTT.

The rearrangement uses TRBV7-6 and TRBJ2-7, with a tentative D call TRBD1 (6 bases). The CDR3 is made up of 15 amino acids. Germline CDR1 is SGHVS and CDR2 is FNYEAQ. V was trimmed by 5 bases and J by 3 bases, leaving 17 bases between them. As DNA, the CDR3 is TGTGCCAGCAGCGAATGGGACACGGACATCTACGAGCAGTACTTC. This sequence encodes CASSEWDTDIYEQYF. The whole variable domain, filled in from reference TRBV7-6 and TRBJ2-7, reads GAGVSQSPRYKVTKRGQDVALRCDPISGHVSLYWYRQALGQGPEFLTYFNYEAQQDKSGLPNDRFSAERPEGSISTLTIQRTEQRDSAMYRCASSEWDTDIYEQYFGPGTRLTVT.

The V gene is TRBV20-1, the J gene TRBJ2-7; D unresolved. This CDR3 has 14 residues. Trimming removed 6 bases at V and 1 base at J, with 16 bases between. The germline V gene encodes CDR1 DFQATT and CDR2 SNEGSKA (reference sequence). For the CDR3, the DNA is TGCAGTGCCTGGAGTGTGACCGCTTCCTACGAGCAGTACTTC. Its translation is CSAWSVTASYEQYF.

Ten or more counts support this clonotype. The V call is TRBV9, the J call TRBJ1-1, with D perhaps matching TRBD1 (5 bases). Germline V lookup: CDR1 SGDLS, CDR2 YYNGEE. Trimming removed 4 bases from V and 0 bases from J, with 10 bases in between. The CDR3 is made up of 14 amino acids. The CDR3 DNA reads as TGTGCCAGCAGCATCGAGGGGATGAACACTGAAGCTTTCTTT. Protein: CASSIEGMNTEAFF.

This clonotype appeared a few times. CDR3 coding DNA: TGCGCCAGCAGCCAGGCAGCCGAAGCTTTCTTT. Its translation is CASSQAAEAFF. This rearrangement joins TRBV4-1 to TRBJ1-1; no reliable D call. V was trimmed by 3 bases and J by 8 bases, leaving 7 bases between them. The CDR3 contains 11 residues. Germline lookup yields CDR1 MGHRA and CDR2 YSYEKL.

The rearrangement uses TRBV6-9 and TRBJ1-1; D perhaps matches TRBD1 (6 bases). V was cut by 4 bases and J by 4 bases, with 16 bases left in between. CDR3 length: 15 residues. Per the germline V gene, CDR1 is MNHGY and CDR2 is SVAAGI. Here the CDR3 reads CASSSGGLRGTEAFF. CDR3 DNA: TGTGCCAGCAGTTCGGGGGGGCTAAGGGGCACTGAAGCTTTCTTT.

This sequence joins TRBV24-1 and TRBJ2-1; the match to TRBD2 covers 8 bases. The CDR3 consists of 15 residues. With V trimmed by 2 bases and J by 8 bases, 7 bases remained unmatched. Germline values: CDR1 KGHDR, CDR2 SFDVKD. CDR3 sequence: CATSDSDTGGDEQFF. CDR3 bases: TGTGCCACCAGTGATTCGGACACGGGAGGGGATGAGCAGTTCTTC.

This clonotype appeared a few times. V gene TRBV29-1 combines with J gene TRBJ1-5; TRBD1 is a possible D gene (6 bases). This CDR3 has 13 amino acids. CDR1 and CDR2 (germline): SQVTM, ANQGSEA. V lost 4 bases and J 3 bases, leaving 10 bases between the germline ends. The CDR3 reads CSVATGLNQPQHF. The CDR3 DNA sequence: TGCAGCGTTGCGACAGGCCTCAATCAGCCCCAGCATTTT.

This clonotype occurred many times. The chain couples TRBV10-3 to TRBJ1-1, with no clear D. This CDR3 region has 13 residues. Germline V gene lookup returns CDR1 ENHRY and CDR2 SYGVKD. V was cut by 5 bases and J by 0 bases, with 7 bases left in between. For the CDR3, the DNA is TGTGCCATCAGTAGCGGATTGAACACTGAAGCTTTCTTT. It yields the protein CAISSGLNTEAFF.

The CDR3 is CASRSTGTSFYNEQFF. The CDR3 DNA follows: TGTGCCAGCAGATCAACCGGGACTAGCTTCTACAATGAGCAGTTCTTC. This chain connects TRBV7-9 to TRBJ2-1, with 9 bases that match TRBD2. Germline trimming cut 6 bases from V and 3 bases from J; bases unmatched to any gene: 9. Germline CDR1 and CDR2: SEHNR and FQNEAQ (reference sequence). The CDR3 contains 16 residues.

V and J are TRBV11-3 and TRBJ1-1; a possible D gene is TRBD1 (6 bases). The V and J ends lost 5 bases and 9 bases respectively, with 13 bases between them. From germline, CDR1 is SGHNT and CDR2 YENEEA. The CDR3 loop spans 12 amino acids. The CDR3 here is CASSEDGTQAFF. For the CDR3, the DNA is TGTGCCAGCAGCGAAGACGGGACACAAGCTTTCTTT.

This clonotype was seen many times. V is TRBV19 and J is TRBJ2-1, with 10 bases lining up with TRBD2. Looked up from germline, CDR1 is LNHDA and CDR2 is SQIVND (reference sequence). Trimming cost V 5 bases and J 9 bases; bases outside gene matches: 10. The CDR3 totals 15 residues. CDR3: CASSVVLAGGAEQFF. CDR3 sequence (DNA): TGTGCCAGTAGTGTGGTTTTAGCGGGAGGCGCTGAGCAGTTCTTC.

In the case of this clonotype: A much larger clone is a single base away; this may be a read error. The chain employs TRBV12-3 or TRBV12-4 and TRBJ2-1; TRBD2 matches at 10 bases. The CDR3 consists of 14 residues. V was pared by 5 bases and J by 6 bases, with 4 bases of the junction left unmatched. The chain's CDR3 is CASSPGTSVNEQFF. The CDR3 nucleotides read TGTGCCAGCAGTCCTGGGACTAGCGTCAATGAGCAGTTCTTC.

As for this clonotype: A much larger clone is a single base away; this may be a read error. The chain carries TRBV16 and TRBJ2-2, with D perhaps given as TRBD1 or TRBD2 (6 bases each). The CDR3 contains 13 residues. The germline CDR1 and CDR2 sequences are KGHSY and FQNENV. The CDR3 sequence is CASSVGDTGGLFF. CDR3 nucleotide sequence: TGTGCCAGCAGCGTTGGGGACACCGGGGGGCTGTTTTTT. The complete variable domain, with remaining parts taken from reference TRBV16 and TRBJ2-2, reads GEEVAQTPKHLVRGEGQKAKLYCAPIKGHSYVFWYQQVLKNEFKFLISFQNENVFDETGMPKERFSAKCLPNSPCSLEIQATKLEDSAVYFCASSVGDTGGLFFGEGSRLTVL.

In regard to this clonotype: Since no conserved phenylalanine or tryptophan closes the CDR3, a read error is the likely cause. No DNA is shown, since the ends of the CDR3 on it are uncertain; the CDR3 is the one TCRdb lists. V gene TRBV7-9 combines with J gene TRBJ2-7. Germline V lookup: CDR1 SEHNR, CDR2 FQNEAQ (reference sequence). The CDR3 has 12 amino acids, counting both end residues. The CDR3 reads CASSPDRYEQHL.

This clonotype was found a few times. The V and J genes are TRBV7-2 and TRBJ2-1; no clear D gene. Germline loops: CDR1 SGHTA, CDR2 FQGNSA. The V and J ends lost 7 bases and 0 bases respectively, with 7 bases between them. The CDR3 totals 13 residues. The CDR3 loop reads CASKASSYNEQFF. As DNA, the CDR3 is TGTGCCAGCAAAGCCAGCTCCTACAATGAGCAGTTCTTC.

J is TRBJ2-3 and V is TRBV25-1, with TRBD2 matching over 7 bases. The V gene's germline CDR1 is MGHDK and CDR2 SYGVNS. The CDR3 contains 14 residues. Losses at the gene ends were 4 bases for V and 6 bases for J; bases not matched to a gene: 7. Written as DNA, the CDR3 is TGTGCCAGCAGTGCCCTAGCGGAAAAGGATACGCAGTATTTT. Translation: CASSALAEKDTQYF.

CDR3 residues: CASSTGLDRGELFF. For the CDR3, the DNA is TGCGCCAGCAGCACCGGGTTGGACCGCGGGGAGCTGTTTTTT. The chain carries TRBV10-2 and TRBJ2-2; D uncertain. The CDR3 runs to 14 residues. Trimming took 6 bases from V and 7 from J, leaving 15 bases between them. The germline V gene has CDR1 WSHSY and CDR2 SAAADI.

In this sample, this clonotype turned up a few times. This sequence joins TRBV15 and TRBJ2-7; 8 positions agree with TRBD1. The junction had 5 bases not matched to a gene; V was cut back by 3 bases and J by 7 bases. Germline-derived CDR1 and CDR2 are LNHNV and YYDKDF (reference sequence). The CDR3 totals 13 residues. The CDR3 nucleotides read TGTGCCACCAGCAGGAACCGGGACAGGGAGCAGTACTTC. Encoded protein: CATSRNRDREQYF.

This clonotype was observed a handful of times. The chain carries TRBV11-2 and TRBJ2-1, with 10 bases aligning to TRBD2. V gave up 1 base and J gave up 6 bases; unmatched junction bases: 9. From germline, CDR1 is SGHAT and CDR2 FQNNGV. The CDR3 runs 17 residues. The CDR3 reads CASSLVAASGSRNEQFF. The DNA for the CDR3 is TGTGCCAGCAGCTTAGTAGCCGCTAGCGGGAGTCGCAATGAGCAGTTCTTC. Full variable domain (rest looked up from reference TRBV11-2 and TRBJ2-1): EAGVAQSPRYKIIEKRQSVAFWCNPISGHATLYWYQQILGQGPKLLIQFQNNGVVDDSQLPKDRFSAERLKGVDSTLKIQPAKLEDSAVYLCASSLVAASGSRNEQFFGPGTRLTVL.

In this sample, this clonotype turned up many times. CDR3: CATSAGTAGTYEQYF. DNA of the CDR3: TGTGCCACCAGTGCCGGAACAGCGGGAACCTACGAGCAGTACTTC. This chain uses TRBV24-1 with TRBJ2-7; 7 positions match TRBD2. V gave up 5 bases and J gave up 2 bases; unmatched junction bases: 8. Per the germline V gene, CDR1 is KGHDR and CDR2 is SFDVKD. The CDR3 has 15 amino acids.

This clonotype was seen ten or more times. The rearrangement uses TRBV2 and TRBJ1-3, with D hard to call. This CDR3 spans 15 amino acids. Germline lookup yields CDR1 SNHLY and CDR2 FYNNEI. V was clipped by 4 bases and J by 0 bases, with 10 bases between them. For the CDR3, the DNA is TGTGCCAGCAGTGCTGGCAGGAGCTCTGGAAACACCATATATTTT. It encodes CASSAGRSSGNTIYF.

The chain uses TRBV11-2 and TRBJ1-6; TRBD1 is a possible D gene (5 bases). Germline lookup yields CDR1 SGHAT and CDR2 FQNNGV. The CDR3 loop spans 16 amino acids. The ends were cut back, 3 bases at V and 1 base at J, with 10 bases in the middle. The CDR3 DNA reads as TGTGCCAGCAGCTTCTCAGGGCGATCCTATAATTCACCCCTCCACTTT. Translating gives CASSFSGRSYNSPLHF.

The J gene is TRBJ2-3, the V gene TRBV29-1; 8 bases fit TRBD2. Per germline, CDR1 SQVTM and CDR2 ANQGSEA. The CDR3 extends over 15 amino acids. The J segment lost 2 bases and the V segment lost 3 bases, leaving 7 bases of the junction unmatched. This CDR3 reads CSVDRSGAFTDTQYF. CDR3 in DNA: TGCAGCGTTGATCGTAGCGGGGCCTTCACAGATACGCAGTATTTT.